This TCR beta chain was retrieved from a study of CD8+ T cells in alopecia areata. Study information: The study gave treated patients oral tofacitinib at 5 to 10 mg twice daily.

The treatment denotes: oral pan-JAK inhibitor, 5-10 mg twice daily. Those with alopecia areata gave lesional scalp punch biopsies and peripheral blood. The V end lost 8 bases, the J end lost 0 bases, and 15 bases lay between the germline ends. The germline CDR1 and CDR2 sequences are SQVTM and ANQGSEA. The CDR3 is 14 amino acids. This clone was counted a few times. Extraction and reverse transcription of RNA yielded cDNA as the sequencing template. Assay used: immunoSEQ multiplex PCR; TCRdb lists only in-frame clones, some missing. Of about 180,000 clones in the sample, 53% were seen once. Material: CD8+ T cells sorted from blood, obtained at week 24, from a patient treated with tofacitinib. This chain links TRBV29-1 with TRBJ2-3; tentative D call: TRBD1 (6 bases). This TCR was sampled from a human donor with alopecia areata. CDR3 DNA: TGCAGCATCGACCGGGACATAAGCACAGATACGCAGTATTTT. It yields the protein CSIDRDISTDTQYF.